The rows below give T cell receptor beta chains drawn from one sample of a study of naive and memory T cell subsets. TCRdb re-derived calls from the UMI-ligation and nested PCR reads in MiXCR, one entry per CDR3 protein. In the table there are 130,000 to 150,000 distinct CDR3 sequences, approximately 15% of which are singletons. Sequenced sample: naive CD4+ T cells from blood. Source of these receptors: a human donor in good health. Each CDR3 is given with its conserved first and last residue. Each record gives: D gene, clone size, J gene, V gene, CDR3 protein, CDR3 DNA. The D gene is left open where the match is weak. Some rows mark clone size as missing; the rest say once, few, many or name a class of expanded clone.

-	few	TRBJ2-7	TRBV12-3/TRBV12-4	CASSLKANEQYF	TGTGCCAGCAGTTTAAAAGCGAACGAGCAGTACTTC
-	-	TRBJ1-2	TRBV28	CASSSQGRYGYTF	TGTGCCAGCAGTTCCCAGGGGCGGTATGGCTACACCTTC
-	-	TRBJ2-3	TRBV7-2	CASSSPGYGTGETDTQYF	TGTGCCAGCAGCTCCCCGGGATACGGGACCGGGGAAACAGATACGCAGTATTTT
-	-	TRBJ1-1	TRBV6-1	CASKLLEGVTEAFF	TGTGCCAGCAAGCTCCTAGAAGGGGTCACTGAAGCTTTCTTT
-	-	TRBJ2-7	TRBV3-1	CASSQAGLYEQYF	TGTGCCAGCAGCCAGGCAGGGTTATACGAGCAGTACTTC
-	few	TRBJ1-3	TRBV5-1	CASSKTGSSSGNTIYF	TGCGCCAGCAGCAAGACAGGTTCCTCCTCTGGAAACACCATATATTTT
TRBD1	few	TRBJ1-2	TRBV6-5	CASSNRDRGYGYTF	TGTGCCAGCAGTAACCGGGACAGGGGCTATGGCTACACCTTC
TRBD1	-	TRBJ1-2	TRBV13	CASSLTDRARYTF	TGTGCCAGCAGCTTGACGGACAGGGCCCGCTACACCTTC
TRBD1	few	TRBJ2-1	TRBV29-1	CSGRDRGAYNEQFF	TGCAGCGGGCGGGACAGGGGGGCCTACAATGAGCAGTTCTTC
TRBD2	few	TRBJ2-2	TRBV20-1	CSARVAGRNTGELFF	TGCAGTGCTAGAGTAGCGGGAAGGAACACCGGGGAGCTGTTTTTT
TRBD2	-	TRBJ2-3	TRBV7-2	CASSSRLAGTDTQYF	TGTGCCAGCAGCTCCCGACTAGCGGGCACAGATACGCAGTATTTT
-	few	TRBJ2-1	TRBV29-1	CSVVGRAFYNEQFF	TGCAGCGTTGTCGGCCGGGCTTTCTACAATGAGCAGTTCTTC
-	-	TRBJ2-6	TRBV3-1	CASSQVDPRAAGANVLTF	TGTGCCAGCAGCCAAGTTGATCCCAGGGCGGCTGGGGCCAACGTCCTGACTTTC
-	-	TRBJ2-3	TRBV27	CASSPANSDTQYF	TGTGCCAGCAGCCCGGCTAACTCAGATACGCAGTATTTT
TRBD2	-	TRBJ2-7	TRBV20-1	CSAPNLAGAYEQYF	TGCAGTGCGCCGAACCTAGCGGGAGCGTACGAGCAGTACTTC
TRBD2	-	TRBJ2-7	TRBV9	CASSAFTSGRYEQYF	TGTGCCAGCAGCGCGTTTACTAGCGGGAGATACGAGCAGTACTTC
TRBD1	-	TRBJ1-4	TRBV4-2	CASSQERDSDNEKLFF	TGTGCCAGCAGCCAAGAACGGGACAGCGATAATGAAAAACTGTTTTTT
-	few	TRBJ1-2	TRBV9	CASSVDRHSGYTF	TGTGCCAGCAGCGTAGATCGACATTCTGGCTACACCTTC
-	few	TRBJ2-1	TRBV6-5	CAVGGQFF	TGTGCCGTGGGGGGGCAGTTCTTC
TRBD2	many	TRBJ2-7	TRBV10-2	CASSLSGRAYEQYF	TGCGCCAGCAGTCTTAGCGGGAGGGCCTACGAGCAGTACTTC
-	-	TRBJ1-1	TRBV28	CASSLALTEAFF	TGTGCCAGCAGTTTGGCTCTCACTGAAGCTTTCTTT
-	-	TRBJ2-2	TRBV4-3	CASSQGLRGNTGELFF	TGCGCCAGCAGCCAAGGCCTCCGGGGGAACACCGGGGAGCTGTTTTTT
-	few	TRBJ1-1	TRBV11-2	CASSPIQGTEAFF	TGTGCCAGCAGCCCGATACAAGGAACTGAAGCTTTCTTT
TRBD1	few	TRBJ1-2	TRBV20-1	CSAKDRVGYGYTF	TGCAGTGCTAAGGACAGGGTTGGGTATGGCTACACCTTC
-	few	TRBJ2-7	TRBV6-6	CASSYSSGGSYEQYF	TGTGCCAGCAGTTACTCGTCAGGCGGCTCCTACGAGCAGTACTTC
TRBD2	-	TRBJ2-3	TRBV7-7	CASSLASGSSGTQYF	TGTGCCAGCAGCTTAGCTAGCGGGAGTTCGGGAACGCAGTATTTT
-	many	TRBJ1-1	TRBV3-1	CASSQGVAEAFF	TGTGCCAGCAGCCAAGGGGTCGCTGAAGCTTTCTTT
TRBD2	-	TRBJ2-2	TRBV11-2	CASSLSSGRTGELFF	TGTGCCAGCAGCTTGTCTAGCGGGAGGACCGGGGAGCTGTTTTTT
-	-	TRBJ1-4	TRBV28	CASHDNGKLFF	TGTGCCAGCCATGATAATGGAAAACTGTTTTTT
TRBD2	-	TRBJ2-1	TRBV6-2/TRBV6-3	CASSYPLAGAGYNEQFF	TGTGCCAGCAGTTACCCCCTAGCGGGAGCGGGATACAATGAGCAGTTCTTC
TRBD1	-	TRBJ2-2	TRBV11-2	CASSSYRGGELFF	TGTGCCAGCAGCTCCTACAGGGGAGGGGAGCTGTTTTTT
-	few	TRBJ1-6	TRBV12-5	CASGLAHEKNFDSSPLHF	TGTGCTAGTGGTTTGGCCCACGAAAAGAACTTCGATTCTTCACCCCTCCACTTT
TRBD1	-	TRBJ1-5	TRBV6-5	CASSPDRGGQPQHF	TGTGCCAGCAGTCCCGACAGGGGGGGTCAGCCCCAGCATTTT
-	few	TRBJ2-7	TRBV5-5	CASSFASGWDEQYF	TGTGCCAGCAGCTTCGCGTCCGGTTGGGACGAGCAGTACTTC
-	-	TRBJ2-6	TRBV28	CASRAHRANVLTF	TGTGCCAGCAGGGCTCATAGGGCCAACGTCCTGACTTTC
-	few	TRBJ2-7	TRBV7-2	CASSQPGIYEQYF	TGTGCCAGCAGCCAACCAGGGATCTACGAGCAGTACTTC
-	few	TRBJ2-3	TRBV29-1	CSVASSGQGGTQYF	TGCAGCGTCGCGTCTAGCGGTCAAGGGGGTACGCAGTATTTT
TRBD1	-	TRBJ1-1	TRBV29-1	CSVASTGGGSEAFF	TGCAGCGTGGCATCGACAGGGGGCGGGTCTGAAGCTTTCTTT
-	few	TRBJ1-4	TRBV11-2	CASSSPDRANEKLFF	TGTGCCAGCAGCTCACCTGACAGAGCTAATGAAAAACTGTTTTTT
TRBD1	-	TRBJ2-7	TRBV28	CASSLGGQGASYEQYF	TGTGCCAGCAGTTTGGGGGGACAGGGGGCCTCCTACGAGCAGTACTTC
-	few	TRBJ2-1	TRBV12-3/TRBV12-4	CASRIGQWNFAEQFF	TGTGCCAGCAGGATAGGACAGTGGAATTTTGCTGAGCAGTTCTTC
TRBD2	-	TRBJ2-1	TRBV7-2	CASSLAGGRAGVYNEQFF	TGTGCCAGCAGCTTAGCTGGGGGTAGAGCGGGAGTCTACAATGAGCAGTTCTTC
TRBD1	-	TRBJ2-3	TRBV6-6	CASSSRQGDTDTQYF	TGTGCCAGCAGTTCGCGACAGGGCGACACAGATACGCAGTATTTT
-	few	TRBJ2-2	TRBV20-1	CSARGELANTGELFF	TGCAGTGCTAGAGGGGAACTAGCGAACACCGGGGAGCTGTTTTTT
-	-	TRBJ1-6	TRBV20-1	CSARVSGQGRSYNSPLHF	TGCAGTGCTAGAGTCTCTGGGCAGGGAAGGTCCTATAATTCACCCCTCCACTTT
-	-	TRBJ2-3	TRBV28	CASSQPGREDTQYF	TGTGCCAGCAGCCAGCCGGGCCGAGAGGATACGCAGTATTTT
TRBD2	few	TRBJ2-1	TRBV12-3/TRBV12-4	CASRKGLAGVDEQFF	TGTGCCAGCAGGAAAGGACTAGCGGGAGTCGATGAGCAGTTCTTC
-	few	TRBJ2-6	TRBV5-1	CASRLSGANVLTF	TGCGCCAGCAGGCTATCTGGGGCCAACGTCCTGACTTTC
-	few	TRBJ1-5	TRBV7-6	CASSLLQGSNQPQHF	TGTGCCAGCAGCTTATTACAAGGTAGCAATCAGCCCCAGCATTTT
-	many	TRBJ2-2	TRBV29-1	CSASPGTVTNTGELFF	TGCAGCGCCAGTCCCGGGACGGTGACGAACACCGGGGAGCTGTTTTTT
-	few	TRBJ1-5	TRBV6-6	CASSAYSNQPQHF	TGTGCCAGCAGCGCGTATAGCAATCAGCCCCAGCATTTT
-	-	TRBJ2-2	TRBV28	CASSLSHSTGELFF	TGTGCCAGCAGTTTATCCCATTCCACCGGGGAGCTGTTTTTT
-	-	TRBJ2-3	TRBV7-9	CASSHREKGDTQYF	TGTGCCAGCAGCCATCGGGAGAAGGGAGATACGCAGTATTTT
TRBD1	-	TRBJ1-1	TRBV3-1	CASSVNRGHGTEAFF	TGTGCCAGCAGCGTAAACAGGGGGCATGGCACTGAAGCTTTCTTT
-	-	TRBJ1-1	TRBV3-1	CASSQSGTGGEAFF	TGTGCCAGCAGCCAATCCGGGACGGGGGGTGAAGCTTTCTTT
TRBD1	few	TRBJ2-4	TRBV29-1	CSVEDLTWDSENIQYF	TGCAGCGTTGAAGATCTTACTTGGGACAGCGAAAACATTCAGTACTTC
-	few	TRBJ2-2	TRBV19	CASSISQNTGELFF	TGTGCCAGTAGTATTTCACAGAACACCGGGGAGCTGTTTTTT